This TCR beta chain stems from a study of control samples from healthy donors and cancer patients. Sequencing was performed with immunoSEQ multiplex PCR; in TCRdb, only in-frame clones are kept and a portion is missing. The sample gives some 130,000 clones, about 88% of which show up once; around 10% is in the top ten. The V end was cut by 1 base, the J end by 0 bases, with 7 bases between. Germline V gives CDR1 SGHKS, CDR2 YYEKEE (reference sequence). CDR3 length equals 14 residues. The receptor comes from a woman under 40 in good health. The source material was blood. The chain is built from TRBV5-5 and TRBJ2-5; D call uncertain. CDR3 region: CASSLNSNQETQYF. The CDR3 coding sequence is TGTGCCAGCAGCTTGAACAGCAACCAAGAGACCCAGTACTTC.